This T cell receptor beta chain derives from a study of OX40 agonist ivuxolimab in advanced cancers. Looking at the study overall: Patients received ivuxolimab, an intravenous treatment, every 2 weeks at 0.01 to 10 mg/kg. General study results and limits: With doses of 0.1 to 3.0 mg/kg, CD4+ and CD8+ blood T cells had undergone clonal expansion by week 6.

Excluded were patients having autoimmune disease history or systemic immunosuppression. Profiled with immunoSEQ multiplex PCR; TCRdb holds only in-frame clones, not every one. The top ten clones hold 8% to 13% of a sample with about 84,000 clones, 85% to 95% of them seen once. In this sample, this clone turned up once. Antigen unknown. The V gene's germline CDR1 is SGDLS and CDR2 YYNGEE. CDR3 size: 17 residues. With 3 bases clipped from V and 2 bases from J, the junction kept 8 bases outside the gene matches. This specimen consisted of CD4+ or CD8+ T cells sorted from blood, obtained in a trial of the OX40 agonist ivuxolimab. The clonotype was recovered from an adult with an advanced solid tumor such as melanoma, head and neck, liver or kidney cancer. This chain links TRBV9 with TRBJ2-1; TRBD2 matches 10 bases. This CDR3 is CASSEISGRTTYNEQFF. CDR3 DNA sequence: TGTGCCAGCAGCGAAATTAGCGGGAGGACGACCTACAATGAGCAGTTCTTC.